The 10 T cell receptor beta chains in this list originate from one sample, sequenced in a study of shared clonotypes between healthy human individuals. Here immunoSEQ multiplex PCR was the method, and the copy in TCRdb shows in-frame clones only, minus some. The sample includes 550,000 to 700,000 clones, about 80% of them seen just once. Sequencing input: memory CD4+ T cells sorted from blood. The subset: CD45RA-negative fraction. All receptors come from a woman aged 30 to 39 in good health.

This chain links TRBV10-3 with TRBJ1-1; D gene unclear. Between the trimmed V and J ends, which lost 6 bases and 4 bases, there was a span of 15 bases. The V gene's germline CDR1 is ENHRY and CDR2 SYGVKD. This CDR3 is 14 amino acids long. The CDR3 loop reads CAISAGLEGTEAFF. The CDR3 nucleotides are TGTGCCATCAGCGCAGGACTCGAGGGCACTGAAGCTTTCTTT.

The chain carries TRBV19 and TRBJ1-4, with D perhaps TRBD1 (6 bases). CDR1 LNHDA and CDR2 SQIVND come from the germline V gene (reference sequence). Trimming removed 1 base at V and 7 bases at J, with 13 bases between. The CDR3 sequence is 15 residues long. CDR3 sequence (DNA): TGTGCCAGTAGTATAGCCGGGACAATGTTTGAAAAACTGTTTTTT. It yields the protein CASSIAGTMFEKLFF.

The sample holds a few counts of this clone. This chain uses TRBV18 with TRBJ1-2, with 9 bases aligning to TRBD1. V dropped 3 bases and J dropped 7; count of bases not matched to a gene: 12. The germline gives CDR1 KGHSH, CDR2 LQKENI. The CDR3 loop spans 16 amino acids. CDR3 loop: CASSPQPGQGDVGYTF. Here the CDR3 DNA reads TGTGCCAGCTCACCCCAGCCGGGACAGGGAGACGTTGGCTACACCTTC.

The chain is built from TRBV30 and TRBJ1-5, with D perhaps matching TRBD1 (5 bases). V was pared by 0 bases and J by 0 bases, with 18 bases between. The CDR3 totals 18 residues. In germline, CDR1 is GTSNPN, CDR2 SVGIG (reference sequence). The CDR3 reads CAWSVAGSVLNSNQPQHF. CDR3 sequence (DNA): TGTGCCTGGAGTGTAGCAGGGTCTGTATTAAATAGCAATCAGCCCCAGCATTTT.

This clone was seen only once. The rearrangement links TRBV10-1 to TRBJ1-1, with D possibly being TRBD1 (5 bases). Germline V gene data show CDR1 as WNHNN and CDR2 as SYGVQD (reference sequence). CDR3 size: 13 residues. V was clipped by 6 bases and J by 4 bases, with 12 bases between them. The CDR3 sequence is CASSRVPLTEAFF. In DNA form, the CDR3 reads TGCGCCAGCAGCAGGGTTCCTCTCACTGAAGCTTTCTTT.

This chain uses TRBV2 with TRBJ2-2; TRBD2 aligns across 14 bases. The CDR3 extends over 19 amino acids. From germline, CDR1 is SNHLY and CDR2 FYNNEI. Trimming took 6 bases from V and 1 from J; bases not matched to a gene: 10. The chain's CDR3 is CASRNPIGLAGGNTGELFF. CDR3 sequence (DNA): TGTGCCAGCAGGAACCCCATCGGACTAGCGGGAGGGAACACCGGGGAGCTGTTTTTT.

The chain combines TRBV19 with TRBJ2-7; D perhaps matches TRBD1 (6 bases). Trimming removed 6 bases at V and 1 base at J, with 19 bases between. The CDR3 is made up of 16 amino acids. Germline values: CDR1 LNHDA, CDR2 SQIVND (reference sequence). This CDR3 is CASRAHGTQESYEQYF. The CDR3 region has the DNA TGTGCCAGTAGAGCTCACGGGACACAAGAATCCTACGAGCAGTACTTC.

This chain connects TRBV7-8 to TRBJ1-1; 9 bases map to TRBD1. Germline values: CDR1 SGHVS, CDR2 FQNEAQ. V gave up 4 bases and J gave up 3 bases; unmatched junction bases: 6. This CDR3 is 15 amino acids long. The CDR3 DNA sequence: TGTGCCAGCAGCTCTACAGGGGGCTTGGACACTGAAGCTTTCTTT. This encodes CASSSTGGLDTEAFF.

V and J are TRBV18 and TRBJ2-3, with 7 positions matching TRBD1. This CDR3 contains 14 residues. The V segment lost 4 bases and the J segment 6 bases; nucleotides outside the gene matches: 7. The germline V gene has CDR1 KGHSH and CDR2 LQKENI. CDR3 in DNA: TGTGCCAGCTCACTAGGACAGGTGGCGGATACGCAGTATTTT. This codes for CASSLGQVADTQYF.

The chain uses TRBV7-6 and TRBJ1-1; 9 bases align to TRBD1. From germline, CDR1 is SGHVS and CDR2 FNYEAQ. This CDR3 is built from 17 residues. Germline trimming cut 0 bases from V and 3 bases from J; bases unmatched to any gene: 8. This CDR3 is CASSLAGQGRPYTEAFF. CDR3 nucleotides: TGTGCCAGCAGCTTAGCAGGACAGGGGCGCCCCTACACTGAAGCTTTCTTT.